A single sample gave rise to the 27 T cell receptor beta chains below, sequenced in a study of cytomegalovirus exposure and HLA in healthy donors. PCR was performed using 60 Vbeta and 13 Jbeta primers. Some clones are missing from TCRdb's copy, which holds only in-frame ones; the method was immunoSEQ multiplex PCR. The table for this sample gives 100,000 to 150,000 clones. Sequenced: PBMCs. The receptor set was obtained from a man younger than 35 in good health and CMV-seronegative.

This chain links TRBV5-1 with TRBJ1-5; 8 nucleotides line up with TRBD1. Germline values: CDR1 SGHRS, CDR2 YFSETQ. The ends lost 0 bases at V and 2 bases at J; junction bases unmatched: 10. The CDR3 consists of 18 residues. The CDR3 is CASSLGYGQGNGNQPQHF. The CDR3 region has the DNA TGCGCCAGCAGCTTGGGTTACGGACAGGGCAATGGCAATCAGCCCCAGCATTTT.

This rearrangement joins TRBV4-3 to TRBJ1-6; weak D call: TRBD1 (5 bases). V shed 3 bases and J shed 14 bases, with 17 bases lying between them. Germline lookup yields CDR1 LGHNA and CDR2 YSLEER. The CDR3 covers 14 residues. The CDR3 coding sequence is TGCGCCAGCAGCCAGGCCACCTGGGGGGGGACCCTCCACTTT. Translation: CASSQATWGGTLHF.

This chain joins TRBV15 and TRBJ2-5; TRBD1 might be the D (5 bases). CDR3 size: 14 residues. CDR1 and CDR2 from the germline V gene are LNHNV and YYDKDF (reference sequence). V lost 0 bases and J 6 bases, leaving 11 bases between the germline ends. CDR3 coding DNA: TGTGCCACCAGCAGAGATGACTTGGGGCAGACCCAGTACTTC. Encoded protein: CATSRDDLGQTQYF.

This chain uses TRBV6-5 with TRBJ2-7; 8 nucleotides align to TRBD2. The V gene's germline CDR1 is MNHEY and CDR2 SVGAGI. J gave up 4 bases and V 5 bases, and 10 bases lay outside the gene matches. The length of the CDR3 is 15 residues. As DNA, the CDR3 is TGTGCCAGCAGTCCCCGCAGCGGGGGCTTATACGAGCAGTACTTC. Translated: CASSPRSGGLYEQYF.

The chain combines TRBV10-3 with TRBJ2-4, with 10 positions matching TRBD2. This CDR3 contains 15 residues. In germline, CDR1 is ENHRY, CDR2 SYGVKD. The V and J ends lost 5 bases and 3 bases, in that order; junction bases with no gene match: 4. For the CDR3, the DNA is TGTGCCATCAGTACCGGGACTAGCGACAAAAACATTCAGTACTTC. This gives the protein CAISTGTSDKNIQYF.

The rearrangement joins TRBV28 to TRBJ1-4, with D possibly being TRBD1 (6 bases). V was trimmed by 3 bases and J by 3 bases, leaving 11 bases between them. Germline V gene sequence: CDR1 MDHEN, CDR2 SYDVKM. The CDR3 has 15 residues. Written as DNA, the CDR3 is TGTGCCAGCAGTTTCATCCCAGGGGCTAATGAAAAACTGTTTTTT. It is translated as CASSFIPGANEKLFF.

The chain uses TRBV7-9 and TRBJ1-5, with no clear D. The CDR3 length is 13 residues. V was trimmed by 1 base and J by 5 bases, leaving 6 bases between them. Per germline, CDR1 SEHNR and CDR2 FQNEAQ (reference sequence). As DNA, the CDR3 is TGTGCCAGCAGCTTAGGAGAGGATCAGCCCCAGCATTTT. The encoded protein is CASSLGEDQPQHF.

The chain recombines TRBV5-1 with TRBJ1-1, with 8 nucleotides matching TRBD1. Germline CDR1 reads SGHRS; CDR2 reads YFSETQ. The junction had 4 bases not matched to a gene; V was cut back by 2 bases and J by 4 bases. There are 14 residues in the CDR3. In DNA, the CDR3 is TGCGCCAGCAGCTTAAGGCAGGGGGCCACTGAAGCTTTCTTT. Amino acids: CASSLRQGATEAFF.

The chain employs TRBV11-2 and TRBJ2-1; D possibly corresponds to TRBD2 (6 bases). This CDR3 comprises 17 residues. The V end was cut by 5 bases, the J end by 3 bases, with 20 bases between. The germline gives CDR1 SGHAT, CDR2 FQNNGV. CDR3 nucleotide sequence: TGTGCCAGCAGCCCTATTAAGGAGGGCAAAGGCTACAATGAGCAGTTCTTC. This codes for CASSPIKEGKGYNEQFF.

The genes are TRBV10-3 and TRBJ2-7; D is possibly TRBD1 (5 bases). There are 13 residues in the CDR3. CDR1 is ENHRY and CDR2 is SYGVKD in the germline V gene. Trimming removed 3 bases at V and 2 bases at J, with 8 bases between. CDR3 DNA: TGTGCCATCAGTGAAGGGGTTCCCTACGAGCAGTACTTC. Residues: CAISEGVPYEQYF.

The chain combines TRBV5-4 with TRBJ2-1; TRBD1 matches at 9 bases. This CDR3 has 14 amino acids. Losses at the gene ends were 3 bases for V and 7 bases for J; bases not matched to a gene: 5. Germline-derived CDR1 and CDR2 are SGHNT and YYREEE (reference sequence). The CDR3 reads CASSSRQGVNEQFF. CDR3 sequence (DNA): TGTGCCAGCAGCTCGAGACAGGGGGTGAATGAGCAGTTCTTC.

The chain joins TRBV28 to TRBJ1-1; 9 bases are a match to TRBD1. This CDR3 is 19 amino acids long. After removal of 8 bases from V and 0 bases from J, the junction contained 19 bases not matched to a gene. Germline-derived CDR1 and CDR2 are MDHEN and SYDVKM. The CDR3 loop is CASLGGSLQGAGMNTEAFF. For the CDR3, the DNA is TGTGCCAGCCTAGGTGGGTCCCTACAGGGGGCTGGTATGAACACTGAAGCTTTCTTT.

CDR3 bases: TGTGCCAGCAGCTTTGACAGGGTTTCTGAAGCTTTCTTT. Its protein is CASSFDRVSEAFF. This chain uses TRBV11-2 with TRBJ1-1, with 7 bases that match TRBD1. Germline values: CDR1 SGHAT, CDR2 FQNNGV. The CDR3 length is 13 residues. The V and J ends lost 3 bases and 6 bases, in that order; junction bases with no gene match: 4. Full variable domain (remainder filled in from reference TRBV11-2 and TRBJ1-1): EAGVAQSPRYKIIEKRQSVAFWCNPISGHATLYWYQQILGQGPKLLIQFQNNGVVDDSQLPKDRFSAERLKGVDSTLKIQPAKLEDSAVYLCASSFDRVSEAFFGQGTRLTVV.

The rearrangement joins TRBV5-1 to TRBJ2-1; no clear D gene. The CDR3 runs 14 residues. Germline V gene lookup returns CDR1 SGHRS and CDR2 YFSETQ. V lost 3 bases and J 8 bases, leaving 15 bases between the germline ends. The CDR3 nucleotides are TGCGCCAGCAGCTACAGCACTCAACTTGATGAGCAGTTCTTC. Protein product: CASSYSTQLDEQFF.

The V gene is TRBV6-1, the J gene TRBJ2-5, with 12 bases fitting TRBD2. V shed 3 bases and J 4 bases; nucleotides not matched to a gene: 6. This CDR3 is 16 amino acids long. In germline, CDR1 is MNHNS, CDR2 SASEGT. The CDR3 DNA is TGTGCCAGCAGTGAGACTAGCGGGAGCGGGGGAGAGACCCAGTACTTC. Translation: CASSETSGSGGETQYF.

The rearrangement joins TRBV19 to TRBJ2-3; 7 bases align to TRBD1. Per germline, CDR1 LNHDA and CDR2 SQIVND (reference sequence). CDR3 size: 15 residues. With V trimmed by 5 bases and J by 8 bases, 13 bases remained unmatched. CDR3 loop: CASSFGTDPRGTQYF. The CDR3 DNA sequence: TGTGCCAGTAGTTTCGGGACAGATCCTAGAGGTACGCAGTATTTT.

The V call is TRBV30, the J call TRBJ2-5, with 14 bases fitting TRBD2. CDR1 is GTSNPN, CDR2 SVGIG, per germline (reference sequence). Trimming removed 1 base from V and 1 base from J; junction bases left unmatched: 5. The CDR3 extends over 17 amino acids. The DNA of the CDR3 is TGTGCCTGGAGTGGCGGACTAGCGGGGGGCTTCCAAGAGACCCAGTACTTC. Translated: CAWSGGLAGGFQETQYF.

The V gene is TRBV14, the J gene TRBJ1-2; D is ambiguous. The CDR3 totals 13 residues. Trimming shortened V by 1 base and J by 4 bases, and 7 bases separated the two germline ends. Germline CDR1 SGHDN, CDR2 FVKESK. The CDR3 DNA is TGTGCCAGCAGCCAAGTCAGGCTCTATGGCTACACCTTC. This gives the protein CASSQVRLYGYTF.

The chain is built from TRBV7-3 and TRBJ2-5; 7 bases line up with TRBD2. CDR3 length: 16 residues. CDR1 and CDR2 (germline): SGHTA, FQGTGA. V was clipped by 0 bases and J by 5 bases; unmatched bases: 9. The CDR3 reads CASSLTGEGLWETQYF. The CDR3 DNA reads as TGTGCCAGCAGCTTAACGGGGGAGGGTTTGTGGGAGACCCAGTACTTC.

The genes are TRBV19 and TRBJ2-2; 10 bases line up with TRBD1. In germline, CDR1 is LNHDA, CDR2 SQIVND (reference sequence). The CDR3 contains 16 residues. With V trimmed by 5 bases and J by 4 bases, 7 bases remained unmatched. The CDR3 DNA follows: TGTGCCAGTAGTCCAAGGACAGGGGGGATCACCGGGGAGCTGTTTTTT. Protein: CASSPRTGGITGELFF. Supplemented by reference TRBV19 and TRBJ2-2, the full variable domain reads DGGITQSPKYLFRKEGQNVTLSCEQNLNHDAMYWYRQDPGQGLRLIYYSQIVNDFQKGDIAEGYSVSREKKESFPLTVTSAQKNPTAFYLCASSPRTGGITGELFFGEGSRLTVL.

V usage is TRBV9 and J usage is TRBJ2-3; D possibly corresponds to TRBD2 (6 bases). V was shortened by 0 bases and J by 2 bases, with 16 bases between the two germline ends. This CDR3 region has 17 residues. CDR1 SGDLS and CDR2 YYNGEE come from the germline V gene. The CDR3 loop reads CASSVEGLGTSTDTQYF. The CDR3 coding sequence is TGTGCCAGCAGCGTAGAGGGGTTGGGGACTTCCACAGATACGCAGTATTTT. The variable domain in full, completed from reference TRBV9 and TRBJ2-3, reads DSGVTQTPKHLITATGQRVTLRCSPRSGDLSVYWYQQSLDQGLQFLIQYYNGEERAKGNILERFSAQQFPDLHSELNLSSLELGDSALYFCASSVEGLGTSTDTQYFGPGTRLTVL.

J is TRBJ1-5 and V is TRBV19, with unresolved D. CDR1 is LNHDA, CDR2 SQIVND, per germline (reference sequence). V lost 1 base, J lost 4 bases, and 8 bases lay in between. The CDR3 runs to 14 residues. This chain's CDR3 is CASSIARVNQPQHF. The CDR3 region has the DNA TGTGCCAGTAGTATAGCGAGAGTAAATCAGCCCCAGCATTTT.

The chain uses TRBV28 and TRBJ2-2; the match to TRBD1 covers 7 bases. J was trimmed by 5 bases and V by 1 base; bases with no gene match: 7. Germline lookup yields CDR1 MDHEN and CDR2 SYDVKM. The CDR3 has 16 residues. The CDR3 nucleotides are TGTGCCAGCAGTTTATACTTACAGGGGTCGACCGGGGAGCTGTTTTTT. Translated, it gives CASSLYLQGSTGELFF.

The chain links TRBV28 to TRBJ2-7; no clear D. Germline V gene sequence: CDR1 MDHEN, CDR2 SYDVKM. Deletions cut 5 bases from V and 0 bases from J, with 14 bases between. The CDR3 contains 15 residues. The CDR3 loop reads CASSLWAEGSYEQYF. The CDR3 bases are TGTGCCAGCAGTCTTTGGGCCGAAGGCTCCTACGAGCAGTACTTC.

V is TRBV7-6 and J is TRBJ1-1, with TRBD1 matching 9 bases. The CDR3 consists of 16 residues. From germline, CDR1 is SGHVS and CDR2 FNYEAQ. J lost 5 bases, V lost 4 bases, and 11 bases had no gene match. The CDR3 region has the DNA TGTGCCAGCAGCTGGACAGGGGATAATGAGAATACTGAAGCTTTCTTT. Translating it yields CASSWTGDNENTEAFF.

This chain joins TRBV7-2 and TRBJ1-4; D perhaps matches TRBD1 (5 bases). The V end lost 6 bases, the J end lost 0 bases, and 17 bases lay between the germline ends. CDR1 is SGHTA and CDR2 is FQGNSA in the germline V gene. The CDR3 length is 17 residues. The CDR3 loop reads CASRPGYGLATNEKLFF. The CDR3 bases are TGTGCCAGCAGACCAGGGTATGGTTTGGCAACTAATGAAAAACTGTTTTTT.

CDR3 sequence reads: CASSFGQQETQYF. The CDR3 bases are TGTGCCAGCAGTTTCGGACAGCAAGAGACCCAGTACTTC. This chain connects TRBV28 to TRBJ2-5; tentatively, D is TRBD1 (6 bases). Trimming cost V 3 bases and J 2 bases, with 7 bases left between them. The CDR3 consists of 13 residues. CDR1 is MDHEN, CDR2 SYDVKM, per germline.